The 19 T cell receptor beta chains below were found in one sample sequenced in a study of PD-L1 blockade in urothelial cancer. Time point indicated: pretreatment peripheral blood. The repertoire was sequenced with immunoSEQ multiplex PCR; TCRdb's copy has only in-frame clones and lacks some. The table lists around 66,000 clones, approximately 75% of them singletons. The sequencing used PBMCs, collected around atezolizumab (anti-PD-L1) treatment. These receptors were taken from an older man with urothelial cancer.

The V gene is TRBV6-6, the J gene TRBJ2-7, with 8 bases matching TRBD2. Losses at the gene ends were 4 bases for V and 4 bases for J; bases not matched to a gene: 9. CDR1 and CDR2 from the germline V gene are MNHNY and SVGAGI (reference sequence). The CDR3 is made up of 15 amino acids. CDR3 loop: CASSSKSGRYYEQYF. CDR3 DNA sequence: TGTGCCAGCAGTTCCAAGAGCGGGAGATATTACGAGCAGTACTTC.

The CDR3 region has the DNA TGCGCCAGCAGCTTGGATCCAGGGGGGATGAACACTGAAGCTTTCTTT. Translated: CASSLDPGGMNTEAFF. The chain employs TRBV5-1 and TRBJ1-1; 7 bases line up with TRBD1. Looked up from germline, CDR1 is SGHRS and CDR2 is YFSETQ. V dropped 0 bases and J dropped 0; count of bases not matched to a gene: 5. This CDR3 is 16 amino acids long. Supplemented by reference TRBV5-1 and TRBJ1-1, the full variable domain reads KAGVTQTPRYLIKTRGQQVTLSCSPISGHRSVSWYQQTPGQGLQFLFEYFSETQRNKGNFPGRFSGRQFSNSRSEMNVSTLELGDSALYLCASSLDPGGMNTEAFFGQGTRLTVV.

This clone was observed a single time. The chain recombines TRBV4-2 with TRBJ2-7, with D possibly TRBD1 on 5 matching bases. This CDR3 spans 14 amino acids. The V gene lost 2 bases and the J gene lost 0 bases, with 8 bases spanning the gap. Germline CDR1 and CDR2: LGHNA and YNFKEQ. CDR3 protein: CASSQQGISYEQYF. The CDR3 coding sequence is TGTGCCAGCAGCCAACAGGGAATCTCCTACGAGCAGTACTTC.

The gene calls are TRBV5-4 and TRBJ2-6; 7 bases map to TRBD1. Germline-derived CDR1 and CDR2 are SGHNT and YYREEE (reference sequence). Trimming at V came to 5 bases and at J to 4 bases, leaving 6 bases not matched to a gene. The CDR3 contains 15 residues. The CDR3 spells CASSPDRVGANVLTF. The CDR3 bases are TGTGCCAGCAGTCCTGACAGGGTGGGGGCCAACGTCCTGACTTTC.

This clone was recorded once. V is TRBV7-2 and J is TRBJ2-3, with 8 bases lining up with TRBD2. Germline V gives CDR1 SGHTA, CDR2 FQGNSA. Trimming at V came to 2 bases and at J to 4 bases, leaving 2 bases not matched to a gene. The CDR3 runs 14 residues. The CDR3 here is CASSLLAGPDTQYF. CDR3 nucleotides: TGTGCCAGCAGCTTACTAGCGGGCCCAGATACGCAGTATTTT.

This clone came up once. The chain links TRBV14 to TRBJ1-1, with 10 bases fitting TRBD1. The CDR3 spans 19 residues. Germline V CDR1 and CDR2: SGHDN, FVKESK. The junction had 10 bases not matched to a gene; V was cut back by 0 bases and J by 0 bases. The CDR3 spells CASSQDESDRGLLNTEAFF. Written as DNA, the CDR3 is TGTGCCAGCAGCCAAGACGAGTCCGACAGGGGGCTGTTGAACACTGAAGCTTTCTTT.

This clone was detected a few times. The CDR3 coding sequence is TGTGCCAGCAGCTCTTGGACAGGGGGCACCGGGGAGCTGTTTTTT. Translating gives CASSSWTGGTGELFF. The chain combines TRBV7-9 with TRBJ2-2, with 10 bases lining up with TRBD1. The CDR3 runs to 15 residues. The V and J ends lost 4 bases and 4 bases, in that order; junction bases with no gene match: 3. In germline, CDR1 is SEHNR, CDR2 FQNEAQ (reference sequence).

This clone showed up just a few times. The chain has TRBV19 and TRBJ2-1, with TRBD2 matching 8 bases. Looked up from germline, CDR1 is LNHDA and CDR2 is SQIVND (reference sequence). The CDR3 has 14 residues. Trimming took 4 bases from V and 4 from J; bases not matched to a gene: 3. This chain's CDR3 is CASSKSGRYNEQFF. The DNA of the CDR3 is TGTGCCAGTAGTAAAAGCGGGAGATACAATGAGCAGTTCTTC.

The chain couples TRBV9 to TRBJ2-1; maybe TRBD1 (5 bases). This CDR3 is 15 amino acids long. Germline CDR1 SGDLS, CDR2 YYNGEE. V was shortened by 0 bases and J by 1 base, with 8 bases between the two germline ends. This chain's CDR3 is CASSVEQESYNEQFF. CDR3 DNA sequence: TGTGCCAGCAGCGTAGAACAGGAGTCCTACAATGAGCAGTTCTTC.

The genes are TRBV7-9 and TRBJ2-1; tentatively, D is TRBD1 (6 bases). V was cut by 4 bases and J by 5 bases, with 15 bases left in between. The CDR3 spans 15 residues. Germline CDR1 reads SEHNR; CDR2 reads FQNEAQ (reference sequence). The CDR3 loop reads CASSWQGSPNNEQFF. The CDR3 nucleotides are TGTGCCAGCAGCTGGCAGGGGAGCCCTAACAATGAGCAGTTCTTC.

This clone showed up just a few times. The V gene is TRBV29-1, the J gene TRBJ1-2; D is unclear. This CDR3 spans 11 amino acids. CDR1 and CDR2 (germline): SQVTM, ANQGSEA. V lost 3 bases and J lost 6, with 8 bases in between. CDR3: CSVETGNGYTF. The CDR3 DNA reads TGCAGCGTTGAGACCGGGAATGGCTACACCTTC.

The V call is TRBV27, the J call TRBJ2-3, with 10 bases fitting TRBD1. V was pared by 2 bases and J by 4 bases, with 6 bases of the junction left unmatched. Per the germline V gene, CDR1 is MNHEY and CDR2 is SMNVEV (reference sequence). The CDR3 contains 16 residues. The CDR3 region is CASSLGVGTGADTQYF. In nucleotides, the CDR3 is TGTGCCAGCAGTTTAGGGGTTGGGACAGGGGCAGATACGCAGTATTTT.

The genes are TRBV6-5 and TRBJ1-1; 7 bases align to TRBD1. CDR1 is MNHEY and CDR2 is SVGAGI in the germline V gene. The CDR3 sequence is 14 residues long. With V trimmed by 3 bases and J by 4 bases, 5 bases remained unmatched. CDR3 region: CASSYRSGGTEAFF. The CDR3 nucleotides are TGTGCCAGCAGTTATCGATCAGGGGGCACTGAAGCTTTCTTT.

V usage is TRBV21-1 and J usage is TRBJ2-7; the table's TRBD1 call for D was not verified on the DNA. TRBV21-1 is described as a pseudogene. The CDR3 is 15 amino acids. The CDR3 bases are TGTGCCAGCAGCTCACGGACAGGGGGTGACTACGAGCAGTACTTC. Translation: CASSSRTGGDYEQYF.

The chain links TRBV7-3 to TRBJ1-1, with D perhaps matching TRBD1 (5 bases). Trimming pared 1 base from V and 4 bases from J, leaving 10 bases between. The CDR3 has 14 amino acids. The V gene's germline CDR1 is SGHTA and CDR2 FQGTGA. The CDR3 DNA follows: TGTGCCAGCAGCTTAATCGGGGGTCGCACTGAAGCTTTCTTT. This codes for CASSLIGGRTEAFF.

The rearrangement joins TRBV7-9 to TRBJ2-7, with D maybe TRBD2 (5 bases). This CDR3 is built from 15 residues. V lost 2 bases, J lost 4 bases, and 15 bases lay in between. Germline lookup yields CDR1 SEHNR and CDR2 FQNEAQ (reference sequence). The CDR3, as DNA: TGTGCCAGCAGCTTAATCAGGACTGAGGGATACGAGCAGTACTTC. Translation: CASSLIRTEGYEQYF.

This clone was counted a single time. This sequence joins TRBV19 and TRBJ2-1, with a possible D match to TRBD1 (6 bases). CDR1 is LNHDA, CDR2 SQIVND, per germline (reference sequence). Between the trimmed V and J ends, which lost 5 bases and 10 bases, there was a span of 21 bases. The CDR3 extends over 15 amino acids. The CDR3 loop is CASSLTIVQGYEQFF. Written as DNA, the CDR3 is TGTGCCAGTAGTTTAACCATAGTACAGGGATACGAGCAGTTCTTC.

This rearrangement joins TRBV4-3 to TRBJ2-7; D is possibly TRBD2 (6 bases). The germline V gene has CDR1 LGHNA and CDR2 YSLEER. V was clipped by 4 bases and J by 2 bases, with 12 bases between them. The CDR3 has 14 amino acids. The CDR3 coding sequence is TGCGCCAGCAGCCGAACTAGCCATACCTACGAGCAGTACTTC. Its translation: CASSRTSHTYEQYF.

The CDR3 sequence is CASSTLGTGDLDEQYF. The CDR3 nucleotides are TGTGCCAGTAGTACCCTTGGGACAGGGGATTTGGACGAGCAGTACTTC. V and J are TRBV19 and TRBJ2-7; 10 bases match TRBD1. There are 16 residues in the CDR3. Germline loops: CDR1 LNHDA, CDR2 SQIVND (reference sequence). The junction had 11 bases not matched to a gene; V was cut back by 4 bases and J by 5 bases.